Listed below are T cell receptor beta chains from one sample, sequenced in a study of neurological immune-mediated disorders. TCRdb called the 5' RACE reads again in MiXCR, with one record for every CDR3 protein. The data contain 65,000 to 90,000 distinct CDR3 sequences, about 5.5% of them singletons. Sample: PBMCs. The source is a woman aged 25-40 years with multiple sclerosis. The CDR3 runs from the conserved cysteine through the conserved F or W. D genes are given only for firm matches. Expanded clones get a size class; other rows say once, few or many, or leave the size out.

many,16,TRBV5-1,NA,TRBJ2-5,CASSLALTPYQETQYF,TGCGCCAGCAGCTTGGCCTTGACACCGTACCAAGAGACCCAGTACTTC
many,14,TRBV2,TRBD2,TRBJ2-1,CASSGTSGYNEQFF,TGTGCCAGCAGTGGGACTAGCGGGTACAATGAGCAGTTCTTC
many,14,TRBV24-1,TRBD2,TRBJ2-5,CATSDSSGGETQYF,TGTGCCACCAGTGATTCTAGCGGGGGAGAGACCCAGTACTTC
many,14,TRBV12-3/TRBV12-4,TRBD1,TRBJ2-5,CASSLRDRGETQYF,TGTGCCAGCAGTTTAAGGGACAGAGGAGAGACCCAGTACTTC
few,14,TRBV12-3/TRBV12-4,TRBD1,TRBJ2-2,CASSGTGDTGELFF,TGTGCCAGCTCGGGGACAGGGGACACCGGGGAGCTGTTTTTT
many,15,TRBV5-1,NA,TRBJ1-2,CASSWTPGRNYGYTF,TGCGCCAGCTCCTGGACCCCGGGCAGGAACTATGGCTACACCTTC
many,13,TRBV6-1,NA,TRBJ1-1,CASSARQNTEAFF,TGTGCCAGCAGTGCCCGACAGAACACTGAAGCTTTCTTT
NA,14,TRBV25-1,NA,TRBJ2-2,CASRGSGWAGELFF,TGTGCCAGCAGGGGGAGTGGGTGGGCCGGGGAGCTGTTTTTT
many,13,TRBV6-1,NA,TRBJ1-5,CASSGDGNQPQHF,TGTGCCAGCTCAGGGGATGGCAATCAGCCCCAGCATTTT
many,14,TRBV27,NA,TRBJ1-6,CASSSGRYNSPLHF,TGTGCCAGCAGTTCGGGACGGTATAATTCACCCCTCCACTTT
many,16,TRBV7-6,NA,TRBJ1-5,CASSLADRFSNQPQHF,TGTGCCAGCAGCTTAGCGGACAGATTTAGCAATCAGCCCCAGCATTTT
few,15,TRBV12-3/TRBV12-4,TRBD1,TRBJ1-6,CASSSPGTGDSPLHF,TGTGCCAGCAGTTCCCCCGGGACAGGGGACTCACCCCTCCACTTT
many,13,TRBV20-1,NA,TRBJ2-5,CSAIPDRSETQYF,TGCAGTGCCATACCCGACAGGTCTGAGACCCAGTACTTC
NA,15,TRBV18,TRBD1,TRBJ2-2,CASSPPGQGAGELFF,TGTGCCAGCTCACCACCGGGACAGGGGGCCGGGGAGCTGTTTTTT
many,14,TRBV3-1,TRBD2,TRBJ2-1,CASTLAGGYNEQFF,TGTGCCAGCACCCTAGCGGGGGGCTACAATGAGCAGTTCTTC
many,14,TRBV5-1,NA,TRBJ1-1,CASSLAGSGTEAFF,TGCGCCAGCAGCTTGGCCGGTTCAGGGACTGAAGCTTTCTTT
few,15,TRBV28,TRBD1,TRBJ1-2,CASSSGTASNYGYTF,TGTGCCAGCAGTTCCGGGACAGCGTCTAACTATGGCTACACCTTC
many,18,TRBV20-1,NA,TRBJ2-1,CSARPHGEGANRNNEQFF,TGCAGTGCTAGACCCCATGGAGAGGGCGCAAACAGGAACAATGAGCAGTTCTTC
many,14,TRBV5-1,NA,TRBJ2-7,CASSLGGIPGEQYF,TGCGCCAGCAGCTTGGGCGGGATTCCGGGCGAGCAGTACTTC
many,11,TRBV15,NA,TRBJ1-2,CATSREGYYTF,TGTGCCACCAGCAGAGAAGGGTATTACACCTTC
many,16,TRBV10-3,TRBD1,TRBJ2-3,CAISPGQGGRTDTQYF,TGTGCCATCAGCCCCGGACAGGGGGGAAGGACAGATACGCAGTATTTT
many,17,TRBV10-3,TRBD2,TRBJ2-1,CAISAPGRAGGDNEQFF,TGTGCCATCAGTGCCCCGGGGCGGGCGGGAGGAGACAATGAGCAGTTCTTC
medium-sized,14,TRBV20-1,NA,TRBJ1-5,CSARGQGGNQPQHF,TGCAGTGCTAGAGGACAAGGGGGCAATCAGCCCCAGCATTTT
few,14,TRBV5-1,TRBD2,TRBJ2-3,CASSRLAAPDTQYF,TGCGCCAGCAGCCGACTAGCAGCCCCAGATACGCAGTATTTT
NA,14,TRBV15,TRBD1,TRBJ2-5,CATSRNRGVETQYF,TGTGCCACCAGCAGGAACAGGGGAGTGGAGACCCAGTACTTC
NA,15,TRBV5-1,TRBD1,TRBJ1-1,CASSVTGGIDTEAFF,TGCGCCAGCAGCGTAACAGGGGGGATCGACACTGAAGCTTTCTTT
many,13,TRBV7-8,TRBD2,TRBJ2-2,CASSAGEGGELFF,TGTGCCAGCAGCGCCGGGGAGGGCGGGGAGCTGTTTTTT
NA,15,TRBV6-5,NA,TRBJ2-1,CASSLTDSSYNEQFF,TGTGCCAGCAGTTTGACAGACAGCTCCTACAATGAGCAGTTCTTC
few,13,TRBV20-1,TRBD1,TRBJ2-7,CSASGDRGYEQYF,TGCAGTGCTAGTGGGGACAGAGGATACGAGCAGTACTTC
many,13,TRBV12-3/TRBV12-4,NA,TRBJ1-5,CASSLNRNQPQHF,TGTGCCAGCAGTTTAAACAGGAACCAGCCCCAGCATTTT
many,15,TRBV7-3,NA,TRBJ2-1,CASSLTRDGYNEQFF,TGTGCCAGCAGCTTAACCCGGGACGGATACAATGAGCAGTTCTTC
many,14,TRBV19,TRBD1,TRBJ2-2,CASSIRGIIGELFF,TGTGCCAGTAGTATCAGGGGGATTATCGGGGAGCTGTTTTTT
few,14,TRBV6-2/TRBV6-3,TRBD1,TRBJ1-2,CASRGTGTNYGYTF,TGTGCCAGCAGGGGGACAGGGACTAACTATGGCTACACCTTC
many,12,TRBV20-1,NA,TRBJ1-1,CSAQRTNTEAFF,TGCAGTGCTCAACGGACGAACACTGAAGCTTTCTTT
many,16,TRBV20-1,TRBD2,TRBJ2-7,CSAIWTSSPSHYEQYF,TGCAGCGCTATTTGGACTAGTAGTCCCTCTCACTACGAGCAGTACTTC
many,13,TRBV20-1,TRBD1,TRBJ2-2,CSALGQGIGELFF,TGCAGTGCTTTGGGACAGGGAATCGGGGAGCTGTTTTTT
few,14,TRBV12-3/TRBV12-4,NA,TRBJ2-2,CASSSGKNTGELFF,TGTGCCAGCAGTTCCGGGAAGAACACCGGGGAGCTGTTTTTT
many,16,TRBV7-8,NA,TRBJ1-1,CASIRDQGWSGTEAFF,TGTGCCAGCATAAGAGACCAAGGGTGGTCGGGCACTGAAGCTTTCTTT
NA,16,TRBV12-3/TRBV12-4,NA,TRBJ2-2,CASSLKSVGSTGELFF,TGTGCCAGCAGTTTAAAGTCGGTCGGATCCACCGGGGAGCTGTTTTTT
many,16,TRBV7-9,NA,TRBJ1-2,CASSLGWQGPRYGYTF,TGTGCCAGCAGCTTAGGGTGGCAGGGACCGCGATATGGCTACACCTTC
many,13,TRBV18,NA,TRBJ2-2,CASSPKNTGELFF,TGTGCCAGCTCACCTAAAAACACCGGGGAGCTGTTTTTT
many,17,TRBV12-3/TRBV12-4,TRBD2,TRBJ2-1,CASSLRLAGVSYNEQFF,TGTGCCAGCAGTTTAAGACTAGCGGGAGTATCCTACAATGAGCAGTTCTTC
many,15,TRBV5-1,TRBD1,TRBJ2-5,CASSFTGTAQETQYF,TGCGCCAGCAGCTTCACCGGGACAGCCCAAGAGACCCAGTACTTC
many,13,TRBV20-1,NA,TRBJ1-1,CSARDRGNTEAFF,TGCAGTGCTAGAGACAGGGGGAACACTGAAGCTTTCTTT
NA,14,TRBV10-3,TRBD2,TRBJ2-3,CAISRAGGSDTQYF,TGTGCCATCTCCAGAGCGGGGGGCTCAGATACGCAGTATTTT
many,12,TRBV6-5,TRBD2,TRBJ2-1,CASSKTSGKRFF,TGTGCCAGCAGTAAGACTAGCGGAAAACGGTTCTTC
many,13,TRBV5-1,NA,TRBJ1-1,CASSSWTRMEAFF,TGCGCCAGCAGCAGCTGGACAAGGATGGAAGCTTTCTTT
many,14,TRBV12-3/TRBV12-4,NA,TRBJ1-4,CASSLQGWGEKLFF,TGTGCCAGCAGTTTACAGGGCTGGGGTGAAAAACTGTTTTTT
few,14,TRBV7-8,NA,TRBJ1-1,CASSLVGGSGEAFF,TGTGCCAGCAGCTTAGTAGGAGGGTCTGGTGAAGCTTTCTTT
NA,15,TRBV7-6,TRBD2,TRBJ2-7,CASSSGLAGIYEQYF,TGTGCCAGCAGCTCGGGACTAGCGGGTATCTACGAGCAGTACTTC
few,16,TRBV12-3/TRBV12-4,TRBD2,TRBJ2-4,CASNLAGGPDKNIQYF,TGTGCCAGCAACCTAGCGGGGGGGCCTGACAAAAACATTCAGTACTTC
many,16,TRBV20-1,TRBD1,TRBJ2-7,CSARDLETGESYEQYF,TGCAGTGCTAGAGATCTTGAGACAGGGGAGTCCTACGAGCAGTACTTC
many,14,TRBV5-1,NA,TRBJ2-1,CASSLDALYNEQFF,TGCGCCAGCAGCTTGGACGCTTTGTACAATGAGCAGTTCTTC
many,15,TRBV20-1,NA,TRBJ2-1,CSASIPGDSYNEQFF,TGCAGTGCTAGCATACCCGGGGACTCCTACAATGAGCAGTTCTTC
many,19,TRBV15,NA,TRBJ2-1,CATSRDLGTGTPTYNEQFF,TGTGCCACCAGCAGAGATCTGGGAACCGGGACTCCTACCTACAATGAGCAGTTCTTC
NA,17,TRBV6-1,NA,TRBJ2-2,CASSPGPGGPVTGELFF,TGTGCCAGCAGTCCAGGCCCCGGGGGGCCGGTCACCGGGGAGCTGTTTTTT
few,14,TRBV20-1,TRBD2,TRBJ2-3,CSALAGGLSDTQYF,TGCAGTGCTTTAGCGGGGGGGCTTTCAGATACGCAGTATTTT
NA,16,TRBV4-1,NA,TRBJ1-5,CASSQEPGKENQPQHF,TGCGCCAGCAGCCAAGAACCGGGAAAGGAAAATCAGCCCCAGCATTTT
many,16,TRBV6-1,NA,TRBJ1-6,CASSGVQGQVNSPLHF,TGTGCCAGCAGTGGGGTACAGGGCCAAGTTAATTCACCCCTCCACTTT